This T cell receptor beta chain derives from a study of shared T cell receptors in the human thymus. Germline trimming cut 0 bases from V and 8 bases from J; bases unmatched to any gene: 7. The CDR3 runs 16 residues. Germline loops: CDR1 SGHRS, CDR2 YFSETQ. This clone has a single count. Repertoires were generated with immunoSEQ multiplex PCR, while TCRdb's copy carries only in-frame clones and drops some. The data show hundreds of thousands of clones, roughly 94% seen once. The source is a human donor. The genes are TRBV5-1 and TRBJ2-1; 11 nucleotides match TRBD2. Sequencing was done on a sample of thymocytes. Written as DNA, the CDR3 is TGCGCCAGCAGCTTGGAGCGACTAGCGGGATTGTATGAGCAGTTCTTC. It specifies CASSLERLAGLYEQFF.